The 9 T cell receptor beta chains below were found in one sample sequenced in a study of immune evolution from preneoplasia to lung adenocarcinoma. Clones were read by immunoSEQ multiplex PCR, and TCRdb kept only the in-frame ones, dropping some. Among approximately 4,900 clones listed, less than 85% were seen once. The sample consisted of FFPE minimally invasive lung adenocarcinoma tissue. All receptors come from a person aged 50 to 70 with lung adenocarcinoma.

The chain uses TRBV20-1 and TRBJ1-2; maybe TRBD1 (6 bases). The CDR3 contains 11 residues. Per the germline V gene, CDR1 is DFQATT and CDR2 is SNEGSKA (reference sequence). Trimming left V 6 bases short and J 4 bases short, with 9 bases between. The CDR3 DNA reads TGCAGTGCCCGGGACATCTATGGCTACACCTTC. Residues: CSARDIYGYTF.

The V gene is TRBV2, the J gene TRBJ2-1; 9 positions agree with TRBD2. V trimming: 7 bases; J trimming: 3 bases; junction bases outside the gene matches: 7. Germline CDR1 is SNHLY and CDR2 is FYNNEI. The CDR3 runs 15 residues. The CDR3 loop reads CASKGLAANYNEQFF. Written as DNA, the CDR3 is TGTGCCAGCAAGGGACTAGCTGCTAACTACAATGAGCAGTTCTTC.

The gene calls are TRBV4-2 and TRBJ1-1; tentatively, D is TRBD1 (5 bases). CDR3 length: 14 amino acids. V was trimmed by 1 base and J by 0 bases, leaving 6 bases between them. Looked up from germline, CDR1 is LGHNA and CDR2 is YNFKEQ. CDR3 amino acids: CASSQGQMNTEAFF. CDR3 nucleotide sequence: TGTGCCAGCAGCCAAGGACAGATGAACACTGAAGCTTTCTTT.

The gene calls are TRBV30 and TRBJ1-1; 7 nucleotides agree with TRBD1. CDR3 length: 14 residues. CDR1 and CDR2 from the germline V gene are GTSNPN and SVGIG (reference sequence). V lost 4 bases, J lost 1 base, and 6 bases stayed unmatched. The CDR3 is CAWTRTGPNTEAFF. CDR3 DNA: TGTGCCTGGACACGGACAGGACCGAACACTGAAGCTTTCTTT. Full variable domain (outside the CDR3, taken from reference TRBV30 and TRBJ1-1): SQTIHQWPATLVQPVGSPLSLECTVEGTSNPNLYWYRQAAGRGLQLLFYSVGIGQISSEVPQNLSASRPQDRQFILSSKKLLLSDSGFYLCAWTRTGPNTEAFFGQGTRLTVV.

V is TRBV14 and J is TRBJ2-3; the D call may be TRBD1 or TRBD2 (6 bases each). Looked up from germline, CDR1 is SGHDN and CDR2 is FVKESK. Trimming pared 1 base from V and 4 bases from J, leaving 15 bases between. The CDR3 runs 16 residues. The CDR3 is CASSQGIGGPADTQYF. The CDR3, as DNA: TGTGCCAGCAGCCAAGGTATAGGGGGGCCGGCAGATACGCAGTATTTT.

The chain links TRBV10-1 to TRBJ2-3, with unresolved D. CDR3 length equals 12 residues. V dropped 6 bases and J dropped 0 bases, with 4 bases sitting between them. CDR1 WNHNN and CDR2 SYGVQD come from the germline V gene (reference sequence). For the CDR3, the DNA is TGCGCCAGCAGAGGTAGCACAGATACGCAGTATTTT. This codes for CASRGSTDTQYF.

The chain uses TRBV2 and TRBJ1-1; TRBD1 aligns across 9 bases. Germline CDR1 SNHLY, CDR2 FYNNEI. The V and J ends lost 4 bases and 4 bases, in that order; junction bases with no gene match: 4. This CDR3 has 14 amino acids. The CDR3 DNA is TGTGCCAGCAGTGTCACAGGGGGCAGCACTGAAGCTTTCTTT. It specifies CASSVTGGSTEAFF.

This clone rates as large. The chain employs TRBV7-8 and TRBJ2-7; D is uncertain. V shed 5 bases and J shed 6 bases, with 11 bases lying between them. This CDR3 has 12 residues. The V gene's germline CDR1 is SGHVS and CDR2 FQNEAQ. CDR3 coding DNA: TGTGCCAGCAGCCTTGCGTCGCCCGAGCAGTACTTC. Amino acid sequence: CASSLASPEQYF. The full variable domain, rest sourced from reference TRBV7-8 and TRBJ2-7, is GAGVSQSPRYKVAKRGQDVALRCDPISGHVSLFWYQQALGQGPEFLTYFQNEAQLDKSGLPSDRFFAERPEGSVSTLKIQRTQQEDSAVYLCASSLASPEQYFGPGTRLTVT.

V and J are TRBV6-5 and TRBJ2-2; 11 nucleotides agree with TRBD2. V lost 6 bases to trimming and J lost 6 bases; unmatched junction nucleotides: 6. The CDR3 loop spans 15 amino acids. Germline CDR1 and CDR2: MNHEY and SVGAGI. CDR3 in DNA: TGTGCCAGCAGGAATAGCGGGGGGGCCCCCGGGGAGCTGTTTTTT. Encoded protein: CASRNSGGAPGELFF.